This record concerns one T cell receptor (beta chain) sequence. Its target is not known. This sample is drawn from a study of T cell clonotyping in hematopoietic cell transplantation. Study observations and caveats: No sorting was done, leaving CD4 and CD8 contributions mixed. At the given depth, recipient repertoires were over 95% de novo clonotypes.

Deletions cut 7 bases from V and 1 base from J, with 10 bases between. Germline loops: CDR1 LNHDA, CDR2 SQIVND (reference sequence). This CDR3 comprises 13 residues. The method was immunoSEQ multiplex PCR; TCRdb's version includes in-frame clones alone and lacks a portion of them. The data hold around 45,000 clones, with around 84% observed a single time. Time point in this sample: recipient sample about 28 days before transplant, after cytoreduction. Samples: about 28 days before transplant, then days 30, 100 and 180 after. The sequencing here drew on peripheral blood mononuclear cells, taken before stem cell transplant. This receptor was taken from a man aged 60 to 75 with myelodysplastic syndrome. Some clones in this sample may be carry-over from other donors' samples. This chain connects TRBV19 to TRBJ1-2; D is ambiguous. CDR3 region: CASNGGLNYGYTF. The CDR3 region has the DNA TGTGCCAGTAATGGCGGCCTTAACTATGGCTACACCTTC.